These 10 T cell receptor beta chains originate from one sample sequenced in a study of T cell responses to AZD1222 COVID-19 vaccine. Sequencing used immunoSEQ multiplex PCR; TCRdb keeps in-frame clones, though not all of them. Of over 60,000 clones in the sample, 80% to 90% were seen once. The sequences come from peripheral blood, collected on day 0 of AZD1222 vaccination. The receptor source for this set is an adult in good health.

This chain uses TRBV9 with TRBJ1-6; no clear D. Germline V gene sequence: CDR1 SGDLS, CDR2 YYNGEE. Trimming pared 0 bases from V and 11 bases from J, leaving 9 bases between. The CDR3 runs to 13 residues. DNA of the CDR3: TGTGCCAGCAGCGTAGCGGCAGACCCACCCCTCCACTTT. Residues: CASSVAADPPLHF.

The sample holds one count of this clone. The CDR3 spells CASSNIHWGRTEAFF. CDR3 bases: TGTGCCAGCAGCAACATACACTGGGGACGCACTGAAGCTTTCTTT. V gene TRBV21-1 combines with J gene TRBJ1-1. TRBV21-1 has pseudogene status. The CDR3 contains 15 residues.

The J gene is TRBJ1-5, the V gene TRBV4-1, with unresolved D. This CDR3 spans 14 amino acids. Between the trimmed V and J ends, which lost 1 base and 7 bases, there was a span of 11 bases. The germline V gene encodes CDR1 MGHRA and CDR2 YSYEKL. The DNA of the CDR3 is TGCGCCAGCAGCCAAGGACCCCTCGGCCAGCCCCAGCATTTT. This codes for CASSQGPLGQPQHF.

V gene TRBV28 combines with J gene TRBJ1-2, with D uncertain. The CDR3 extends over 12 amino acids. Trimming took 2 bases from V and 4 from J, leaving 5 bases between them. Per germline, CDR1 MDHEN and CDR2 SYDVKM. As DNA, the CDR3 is TGTGCCAGCAGTTTACACAGCTATGGCTACACCTTC. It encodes CASSLHSYGYTF.

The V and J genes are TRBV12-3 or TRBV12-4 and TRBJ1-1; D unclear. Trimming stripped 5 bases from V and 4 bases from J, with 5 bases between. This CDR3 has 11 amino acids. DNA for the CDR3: TGTGCCAGCAGTGGGCGCACTGAAGCTTTCTTT. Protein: CASSGRTEAFF.

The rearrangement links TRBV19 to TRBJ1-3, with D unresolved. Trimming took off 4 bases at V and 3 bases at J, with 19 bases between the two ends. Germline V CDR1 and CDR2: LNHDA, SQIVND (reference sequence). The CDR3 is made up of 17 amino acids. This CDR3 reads CASSTTRSDHLGNTIYF. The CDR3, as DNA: TGTGCCAGTAGTACCACTCGGTCGGATCACCTTGGAAACACCATATATTTT.

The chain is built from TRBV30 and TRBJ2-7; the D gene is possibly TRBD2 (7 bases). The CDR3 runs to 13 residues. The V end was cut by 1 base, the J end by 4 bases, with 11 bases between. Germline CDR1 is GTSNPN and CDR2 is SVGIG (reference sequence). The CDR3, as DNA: TGTGCCTGGAGTGAGGGGGGGGCGTACGAGCAGTACTTC. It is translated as CAWSEGGAYEQYF.

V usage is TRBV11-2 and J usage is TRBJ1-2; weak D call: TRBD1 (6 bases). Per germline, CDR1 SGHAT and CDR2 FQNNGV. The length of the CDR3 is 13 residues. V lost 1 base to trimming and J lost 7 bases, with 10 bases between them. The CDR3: CASSLAWGAGYTF. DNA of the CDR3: TGTGCCAGCAGCTTAGCCTGGGGGGCTGGCTACACCTTC.

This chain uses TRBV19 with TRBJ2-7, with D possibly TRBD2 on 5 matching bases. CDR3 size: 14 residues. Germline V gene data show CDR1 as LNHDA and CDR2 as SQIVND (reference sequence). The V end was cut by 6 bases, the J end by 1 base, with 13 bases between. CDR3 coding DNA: TGTGCCAGTAGGCCGGGATTCGGGTCCTACGAGCAGTACTTC. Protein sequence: CASRPGFGSYEQYF.

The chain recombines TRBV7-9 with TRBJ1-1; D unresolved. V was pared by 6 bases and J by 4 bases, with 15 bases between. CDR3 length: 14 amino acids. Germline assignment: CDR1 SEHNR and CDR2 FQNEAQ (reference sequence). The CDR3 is CASSRTAVGTEAFF. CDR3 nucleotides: TGTGCCAGCAGTCGGACCGCCGTGGGCACTGAAGCTTTCTTT.